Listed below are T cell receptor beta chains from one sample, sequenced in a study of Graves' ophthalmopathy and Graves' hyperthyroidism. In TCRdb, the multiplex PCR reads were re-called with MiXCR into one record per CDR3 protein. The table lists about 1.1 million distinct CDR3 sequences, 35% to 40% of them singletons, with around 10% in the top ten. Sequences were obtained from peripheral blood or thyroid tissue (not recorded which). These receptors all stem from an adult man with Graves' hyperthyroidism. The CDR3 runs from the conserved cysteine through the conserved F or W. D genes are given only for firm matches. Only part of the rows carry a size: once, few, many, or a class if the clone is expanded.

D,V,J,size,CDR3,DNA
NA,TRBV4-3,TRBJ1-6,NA,CASSLVDGSYNSPLHF,TGCGCCAGCAGCTTAGTGGACGGATCATATAATTCACCCCTCCACTTT
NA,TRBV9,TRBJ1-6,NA,CASSDPAGTYNSPLHF,TGTGCCAGCAGTGACCCAGCGGGGACCTATAATTCACCCCTCCACTTT
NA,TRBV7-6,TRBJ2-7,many,CASSLQSSRSEQYF,TGTGCCAGCAGCTTACAGAGTAGTCGGTCCGAGCAGTACTTC
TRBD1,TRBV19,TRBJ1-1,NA,CASSVSGTGGRNTEAFF,TGTGCCAGTAGTGTCTCCGGGACAGGGGGTCGGAACACTGAAGCTTTCTTT
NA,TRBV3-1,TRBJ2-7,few,CASSQAPGNYEQYF,TGTGCCAGCAGCCAAGCCCCCGGGAACTACGAGCAGTACTTC
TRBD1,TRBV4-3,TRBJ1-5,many,CASSHRTGSNQPQHF,TGCGCCAGCAGCCATAGGACAGGGAGCAATCAGCCCCAGCATTTT
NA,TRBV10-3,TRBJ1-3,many,CAIRQMDRNSGNTIYF,TGTGCCATCAGGCAAATGGACCGAAACTCTGGAAACACCATATATTTT
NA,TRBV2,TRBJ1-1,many,CASSEASTGYTEAFF,TGTGCCAGCAGTGAAGCCTCTACAGGTTATACTGAAGCTTTCTTT
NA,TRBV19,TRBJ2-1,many,CASGTTGALLNEQFF,TGTGCCAGTGGAACAACGGGAGCCCTACTGAATGAGCAGTTCTTC
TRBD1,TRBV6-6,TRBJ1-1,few,CASSVRGHLNTEAFF,TGTGCCAGCAGTGTAAGGGGGCATCTGAACACTGAAGCTTTCTTT
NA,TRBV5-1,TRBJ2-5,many,CASRMTGTEETQYF,TGCGCCAGCAGGATGACAGGAACGGAAGAGACCCAGTACTTC
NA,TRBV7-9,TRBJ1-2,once,CASSPRSTARSWGGYTF,TGTGCCAGCAGCCCCCGAAGTACTGCTCGTAGTTGGGGTGGCTACACCTTC
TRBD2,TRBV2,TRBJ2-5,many,CASRTGLASETQYF,TGTGCCAGCAGGACGGGACTAGCGTCGGAGACCCAGTACTTC
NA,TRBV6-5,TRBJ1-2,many,CASSYAGNYGYTF,TGTGCCAGCAGTTACGCAGGGAACTATGGCTACACCTTC
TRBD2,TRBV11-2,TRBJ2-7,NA,CASSLVAGSGNEQYF,TGTGCCAGCAGCTTAGTAGCGGGATCGGGCAATGAGCAGTACTTC
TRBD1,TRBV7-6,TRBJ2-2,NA,CASTDTGTGGSGLSGELFF,TGTGCCAGCACCGACACCGGGACAGGGGGCAGTGGGTTGTCCGGGGAGCTGTTTTTT
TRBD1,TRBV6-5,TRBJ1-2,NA,CASGFQGAGYTF,TGTGCCAGCGGATTCCAGGGGGCTGGCTACACCTTC
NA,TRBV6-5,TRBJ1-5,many,CASRSGEGVQPQHF,TGTGCCAGCAGGAGTGGGGAGGGGGTTCAGCCCCAGCATTTT
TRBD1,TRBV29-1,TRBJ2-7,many,CSVTGESYEQYF,TGCAGCGTGACAGGGGAATCCTACGAGCAGTACTTC
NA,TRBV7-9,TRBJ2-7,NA,CASSVGDAEQYF,TGTGCCAGCAGCGTAGGGGACGCCGAGCAGTACTTC
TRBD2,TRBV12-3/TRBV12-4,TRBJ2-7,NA,CASSLTSGETYEQYF,TGTGCCAGCAGTTTGACTAGCGGGGAGACCTACGAGCAGTACTTC
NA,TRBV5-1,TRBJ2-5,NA,CASRLGQTNQETQYF,TGCGCCAGCAGACTAGGACAGACTAACCAAGAGACCCAGTACTTC
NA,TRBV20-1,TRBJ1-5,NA,CSASLEDPPGNQPQHF,TGCAGTGCTAGCTTAGAGGACCCGCCCGGCAATCAGCCCCAGCATTTT
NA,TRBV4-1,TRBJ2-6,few,CASSRGSSGANVLTF,TGCGCCAGCAGCCGAGGCAGCTCTGGAGCCAACGTCCTGACTTTC
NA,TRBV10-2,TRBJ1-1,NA,CASSEDGSQNTEAFF,TGCGCCAGCAGTGAGGACGGCAGCCAGAACACTGAAGCTTTCTTT
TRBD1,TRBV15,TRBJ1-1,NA,CATSRYRGNTEAFF,TGTGCCACCAGCAGGTACAGGGGGAACACTGAAGCTTTCTTT
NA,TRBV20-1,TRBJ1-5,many,CSANQGVSNQPQHF,TGCAGTGCTAACCAGGGAGTTAGCAATCAGCCCCAGCATTTT
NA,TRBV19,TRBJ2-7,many,CASSIGAQREQYF,TGTGCCAGTAGTATAGGCGCACAGAGGGAGCAGTACTTC
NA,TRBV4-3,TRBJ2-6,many,CASSQDQGTGANVLTF,TGCGCCAGCAGCCAAGATCAGGGTACCGGGGCCAACGTCCTGACTTTC
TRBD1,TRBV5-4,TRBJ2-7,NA,CASSPTGAAPPYEQYF,TGTGCCAGCAGCCCAACAGGGGCCGCCCCTCCCTACGAGCAGTACTTC
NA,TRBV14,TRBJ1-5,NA,CASRLGMKGPQHF,TGTGCCAGCAGGCTAGGAATGAAGGGGCCCCAGCATTTT
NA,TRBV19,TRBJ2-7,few,CASSIDQAGSDEQYF,TGTGCCAGTAGTATAGATCAGGCAGGCTCCGACGAGCAGTACTTC
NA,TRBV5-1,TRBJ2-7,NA,CASSFSAGQTYEQYF,TGCGCCAGCAGCTTTTCCGCGGGACAGACCTACGAGCAGTACTTC
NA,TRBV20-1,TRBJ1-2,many,CSASDGGYTF,TGCAGTGCTTCAGACGGAGGCTACACCTTC
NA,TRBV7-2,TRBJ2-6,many,CASSSGGQMLGSGANVLTF,TGTGCCAGCAGCTCCGGAGGACAGATGCTAGGCTCTGGGGCCAACGTCCTGACTTTC
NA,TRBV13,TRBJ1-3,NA,CASSVRDTTSGNTIYF,TGTGCCAGCAGCGTCCGGGACACGACCTCTGGAAACACCATATATTTT
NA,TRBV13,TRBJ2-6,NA,CASRRFGVNVLTF,TGTGCCAGCAGGAGGTTCGGGGTCAACGTCCTGACTTTC
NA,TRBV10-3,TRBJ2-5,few,CAISLPQETQYF,TGTGCCATCAGTCTACCACAAGAGACCCAGTACTTC
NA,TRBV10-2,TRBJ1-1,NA,CASSYSLLTGVNTEAFF,TGTGCCAGCAGTTACTCACTACTGACAGGTGTGAACACTGAAGCTTTCTTT
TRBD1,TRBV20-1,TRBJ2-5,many,CSARPDRGETQYF,TGCAGTGCTAGACCGGACAGGGGGGAGACCCAGTACTTC
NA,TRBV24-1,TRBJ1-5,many,CATSDTGLSNQPQHF,TGTGCCACCAGTGACACGGGTCTTAGCAATCAGCCCCAGCATTTT
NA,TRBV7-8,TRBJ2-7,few,CASSTRQEAYEQYF,TGTGCCAGCAGCACCCGACAGGAGGCCTACGAGCAGTACTTC
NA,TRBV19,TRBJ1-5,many,CASQTYSNQPQHF,TGTGCCAGTCAAACGTATAGCAATCAGCCCCAGCATTTT
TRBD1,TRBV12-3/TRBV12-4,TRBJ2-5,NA,CASSYRDRGQRLETQYF,TGTGCCAGCAGTTACCGGGACAGGGGGCAGAGGTTGGAGACCCAGTACTTC
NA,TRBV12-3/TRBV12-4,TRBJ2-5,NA,CASSRRLGTVGETQYF,TGTGCCAGCAGTCGAAGACTGGGGACGGTAGGAGAGACCCAGTACTTC
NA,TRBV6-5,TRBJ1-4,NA,CASSYSTLPSGEKLFF,TGTGCCAGCAGTTACTCGACTTTGCCTAGTGGTGAAAAACTGTTTTTT
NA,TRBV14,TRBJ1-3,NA,CASSRKDTTSRNTIYF,TGTGCCAGCAGCCGGAAGGACACCACCTCAAGAAACACCATATATTTT
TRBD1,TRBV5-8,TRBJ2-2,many,CASGKQGSTGELFF,TGTGCCAGCGGGAAACAGGGGTCCACCGGGGAGCTGTTTTTT
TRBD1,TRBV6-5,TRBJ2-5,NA,CASSYKTGRETQYF,TGTGCCAGCAGTTACAAGACAGGGAGAGAGACCCAGTACTTC
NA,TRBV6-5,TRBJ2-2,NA,CASSPNSNTGELFF,TGTGCCAGCAGTCCCAACTCAAACACCGGGGAGCTGTTTTTT
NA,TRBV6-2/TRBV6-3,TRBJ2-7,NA,CASQLAGQSYEQYF,TGTGCCAGCCAACTCGCCGGACAGAGTTACGAGCAGTACTTC
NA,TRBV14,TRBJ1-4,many,CASSQDYATNEKLFF,TGTGCCAGCAGCCAAGATTATGCAACTAATGAAAAACTGTTTTTT
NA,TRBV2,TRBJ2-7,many,CASSEEGSGYEQYF,TGTGCCAGCAGTGAGGAGGGATCCGGGTACGAGCAGTACTTC
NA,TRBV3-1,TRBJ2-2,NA,CASSQDPRSDTGELFF,TGTGCCAGCAGCCAAGATCCCCGCTCGGACACCGGGGAGCTGTTTTTT
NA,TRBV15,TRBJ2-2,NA,CATSETRVGTEELFF,TGTGCCACCAGCGAGACCAGGGTGGGGACCGAGGAGCTGTTTTTT
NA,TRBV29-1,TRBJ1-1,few,CSVFQFEAFF,TGCAGCGTTTTCCAGTTTGAAGCTTTCTTT
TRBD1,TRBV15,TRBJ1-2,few,CATSSATGVTIYGYTF,TGTGCCACCAGCAGCGCCACAGGGGTCACAATCTATGGCTACACCTTC
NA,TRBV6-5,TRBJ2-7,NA,CASSRDGRYEQYF,TGTGCCAGCAGCCGGGACGGAAGATACGAGCAGTACTTC